Given below is one T cell receptor (beta chain) in context. The sample originates from a study of blood T cell repertoires in COVID-19. In the study overall: Sample material is recorded as cDNA or gDNA derived from T cells, B-cell-depleted T cells, or PBMCs.

From germline, CDR1 is MDHEN and CDR2 SYDVKM. The CDR3 length is 15 residues. Germline trimming cut 4 bases from V and 0 bases from J; bases unmatched to any gene: 6. Sequencing used immunoSEQ multiplex PCR; TCRdb keeps in-frame clones, though not all of them. The data hold 150,000 to 200,000 clones, with less than 85% observed a single time. The rearrangement joins TRBV28 to TRBJ2-7; 7 bases are shared with TRBD1. The sequenced sample was PBMCs or T cells enriched from blood (not recorded which). This clonotype originated in a man in his fifties or sixties who had recovered from COVID-19. CDR3 sequence (DNA): TGTGCCAGCAGTTCCGCCGGGACAGACTCCTACGAGCAGTACTTC. It encodes CASSSAGTDSYEQYF.